This T cell receptor (beta chain) originates from a study of beta chain features in type 1 diabetes. Overall study: Examination spanned fewer than 140,000,000 sorted cells from all samples.

CDR1 and CDR2 (germline): SQVTM, ANQGSEA. The CDR3 runs 12 residues. V lost 8 bases to trimming and J lost 4 bases, with 15 bases between them. Study-level findings and limits: Patients with Type 1 diabetes showed moderately but significantly shorter TCRB CDR3s in all four CD4+ subsets.

The authors reverse transcribed all of the isolated RNA, so sequencing captured expressed TCRB transcripts. Sequencing used immunoSEQ multiplex PCR; TCRdb keeps in-frame clones, though not all of them. The sample comprises more than 120,000 clones, less than 15% of which are singletons, and 1% to 1.5% rests with the top ten. Comment on this clone: Its antigen is currently unknown. This sample includes further DNA sequences coding for the same CDR3.

The source is a man younger than 35 with type 1 diabetes. The chain couples TRBV29-1 to TRBJ2-7, with unresolved D. The sequencing input was central memory CD4+ T cells from blood. CDR3 nucleotide sequence: TGCAGCCTTGGAGAAGGGAAATACGAGCAGTACTTC. Translating it yields CSLGEGKYEQYF.